These 3 T cell receptor beta chains were all obtained from the same sample, sequenced in a study of T-cell memory formation after mild COVID-19 listed by TCRdb under 2021. Libraries were prepared through 5' RACE. Instrument used: Illumina NovaSeq 6000. In-frame beta chains were kept once TCRdb had trimmed the public reads at Q25 with fastp and called clones with MiXCR. Entries that share a CDR3 protein sequence are merged under the most common genes and DNA. The table for this sample lists hundreds of thousands of distinct CDR3 sequences; 15% to 20% of them were counted only once. The leading ten clones occupy more than 10% of the sample. Sequencing input: PBMCs or a T cell subset sorted from them (not recorded which). The receptors here all came from an adult woman who had mild COVID-19 (a few samples of this study predate the infection). The sample titles of this study are shuffled in the database, so cell type and time point are left out; the donor was told from shared clones.

This clonotype came up many times. The chain has TRBV5-5 and TRBJ1-5, with 10 nucleotides matching TRBD1. The V and J ends lost 3 bases and 4 bases, in that order; junction bases with no gene match: 4. Germline CDR1 reads SGHKS; CDR2 reads YYEKEE (reference sequence). The CDR3 is 15 residues long. The CDR3 sequence: CASSWGQGPNQPQHF. As DNA, the CDR3 is TGTGCCAGCAGCTGGGGACAGGGGCCTAATCAGCCCCAGCATTTT.

The chain couples TRBV7-9 to TRBJ1-6; D remains unclear. Trimming removed 4 bases at V and 7 bases at J, with 8 bases between. Looked up from germline, CDR1 is SEHNR and CDR2 is FQNEAQ (reference sequence). The CDR3 runs 13 residues. In DNA form, the CDR3 reads TGTGCCAGCAGCTCCGTTGAGAATTCACCCCTCCACTTT. Protein: CASSSVENSPLHF.

A single count supports this clonotype. The chain carries TRBV13 and TRBJ2-2; 9 nucleotides align to TRBD1. Germline trimming cut 4 bases from V and 1 base from J; bases unmatched to any gene: 10. The CDR3 extends over 18 amino acids. Germline CDR1 is PRHDT and CDR2 is FYEKMQ (reference sequence). CDR3 nucleotides: TGTGCCAGCAGCTCCCAGGTCCCGACAGGGGGGAACACCGGGGAGCTGTTTTTT. Translating gives CASSSQVPTGGNTGELFF.